The clone carrying this TCR beta chain occurred a few times. Its matching antigen is unknown. This CDR3 is 17 amino acids long. Germline lookup yields CDR1 MNHEY and CDR2 SVGAGI. V gave up 0 bases and J gave up 2 bases, with 15 bases separating them. This record comes from a study of T cells after yellow fever vaccination. Background on the study: Any fraction with a low cell number was prepared using SMART-Seq v4 Ultra Low Input.

Points from the study as a whole: Peaking faster, on day 5 versus 15, the secondary response was nonetheless weaker. Booster sampling recovered most clones from primary vaccination (roughly 97% CD4, approximately 90% CD8).

Template switching by 5'RACE produced TCR cDNA, adding a universal primer site and UMIs. TCRdb called the 5' RACE reads again in MiXCR, with one record for every CDR3 protein. The sample yields over 300,000 distinct CDR3 sequences, 4.1% seen once. This sample comprised PBMCs, obtained 5 days after the yellow fever booster vaccination. The TCR comes from a man aged 18 to 30 who received the YFV17D yellow fever vaccine. The V call is TRBV6-5, the J call TRBJ2-3; the D call may be TRBD1 or TRBD2 (6 bases each). The CDR3 here is CASSYSWSGALTDTQYF. Here the CDR3 DNA reads TGTGCCAGCAGTTACTCGTGGTCGGGGGCTCTCACAGATACGCAGTATTTT.